This T cell receptor (beta chain) was sequenced for a study of T cell repertoires in cytomegalovirus infection. Study-wide context: Public TCR beta signatures were indicative of both CMV infection and a matching HLA type.

Germline V lookup: CDR1 SEHNR, CDR2 FQNEAQ (reference sequence). V was shortened by 5 bases and J by 9 bases, with 17 bases between the two germline ends. The CDR3 consists of 14 residues. This clonotype was detected many times. MiXCR was run by TCRdb on the reads, yielding one entry per CDR3 protein. This sample has about 490,000 distinct CDR3 sequences; approximately 15% occur once, and the top ten carry under 30%. This clonotype was obtained from a human donor in good health (CMV status not recorded). Some clones in this sample may be carry-over from other donors' samples. Material: CD8+ T cells from PBMCs. This chain uses TRBV7-9 with TRBJ2-1, with TRBD1 as a possible D gene (6 bases). This chain's CDR3 is CASSLPTGYGEQFF. CDR3 DNA: TGTGCCAGCAGCCTCCCCACAGGGTACGGTGAGCAGTTCTTC.